This T cell receptor beta chain was captured by sequencing in a study of blood T cell repertoires in COVID-19. Study as a whole: The United States, Italy and Spain supplied acute and convalescent COVID-19 samples. The cDNA or gDNA used as material had been derived from T cells, B-cell-depleted T cells, or PBMCs.

Authors' analysis steps: Amplification of reference gene primers provided the estimated nucleated cell counts. Sequencing used immunoSEQ multiplex PCR; TCRdb keeps in-frame clones, though not all of them. That table supplies the V and J calls and clone size; D and trimming were determined from the DNA. Seen here are about 64,000 clones, over 75% observed once, and the top ten hold approximately 3.6%. A single count supports this clone. Germline V lookup: CDR1 SGHTA, CDR2 FQGNSA. The CDR3 has 14 residues. V lost 1 base and J lost 0, with 6 bases in between. The chain is built from TRBV7-2 and TRBJ1-2; a possible D gene is TRBD1 (5 bases). The sequenced sample was peripheral blood. The clonotype was recovered from a man aged 65-85 years with acute or convalescent COVID-19. The DNA for the CDR3 is TGTGCCAGCAGCTTAGGGGGCCCTAACTATGGCTACACCTTC. Protein: CASSLGGPNYGYTF.